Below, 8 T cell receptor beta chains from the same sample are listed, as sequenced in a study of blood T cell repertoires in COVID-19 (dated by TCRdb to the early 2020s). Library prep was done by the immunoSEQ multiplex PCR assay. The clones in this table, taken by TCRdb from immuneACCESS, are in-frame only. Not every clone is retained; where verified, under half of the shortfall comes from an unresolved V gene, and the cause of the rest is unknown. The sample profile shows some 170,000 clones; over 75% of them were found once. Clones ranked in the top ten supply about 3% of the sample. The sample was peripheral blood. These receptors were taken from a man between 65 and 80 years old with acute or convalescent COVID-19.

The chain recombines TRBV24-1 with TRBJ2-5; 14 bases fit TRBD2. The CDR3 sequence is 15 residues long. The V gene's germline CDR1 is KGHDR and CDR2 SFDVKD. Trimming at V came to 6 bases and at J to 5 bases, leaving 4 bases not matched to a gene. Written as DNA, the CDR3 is TGTGCCACCAGTACCGGGACTAGCGGGAGCGAGACCCAGTACTTC. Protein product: CATSTGTSGSETQYF.

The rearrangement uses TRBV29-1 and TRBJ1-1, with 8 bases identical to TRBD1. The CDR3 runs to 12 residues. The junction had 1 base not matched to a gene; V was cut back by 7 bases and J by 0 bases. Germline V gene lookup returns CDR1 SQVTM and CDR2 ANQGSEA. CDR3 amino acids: CSGQGMNTEAFF. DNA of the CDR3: TGCAGCGGACAGGGGATGAACACTGAAGCTTTCTTT. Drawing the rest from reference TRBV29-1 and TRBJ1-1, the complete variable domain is SAVISQKPSRDICQRGTSLTIQCQVDSQVTMMFWYRQQPGQSLTLIATANQGSEATYESGFVIDKFPISRPNLTFSTLTVSNMSPEDSSIYLCSGQGMNTEAFFGQGTRLTVV.

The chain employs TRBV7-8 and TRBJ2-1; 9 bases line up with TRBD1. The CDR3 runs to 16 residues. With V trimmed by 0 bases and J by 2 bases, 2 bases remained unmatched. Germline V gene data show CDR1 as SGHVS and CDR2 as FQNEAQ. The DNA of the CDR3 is TGTGCCAGCAGCTTAGCGGGACAGGGACCCTACAATGAGCAGTTCTTC. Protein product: CASSLAGQGPYNEQFF.

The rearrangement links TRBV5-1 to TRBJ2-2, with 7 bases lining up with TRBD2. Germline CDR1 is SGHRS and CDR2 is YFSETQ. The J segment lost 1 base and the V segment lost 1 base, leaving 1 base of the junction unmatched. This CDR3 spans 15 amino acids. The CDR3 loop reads CASSLSGGNTGELFF. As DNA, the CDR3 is TGCGCCAGCAGCTTGTCGGGGGGGAACACCGGGGAGCTGTTTTTT.

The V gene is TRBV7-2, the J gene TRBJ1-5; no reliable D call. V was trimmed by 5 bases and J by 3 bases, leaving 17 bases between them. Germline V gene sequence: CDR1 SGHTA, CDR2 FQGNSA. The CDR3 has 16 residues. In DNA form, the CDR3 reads TGTGCCAGCAGCCAAGAGGGAGGTAGATTCAATCAGCCCCAGCATTTT. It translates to CASSQEGGRFNQPQHF.

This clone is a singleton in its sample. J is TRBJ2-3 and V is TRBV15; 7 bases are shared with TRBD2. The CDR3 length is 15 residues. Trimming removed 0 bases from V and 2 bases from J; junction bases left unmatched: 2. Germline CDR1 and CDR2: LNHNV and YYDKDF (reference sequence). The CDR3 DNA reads TGTGCCACCAGCAGAGATGGGAGGGCCACAGATACGCAGTATTTT. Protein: CATSRDGRATDTQYF.

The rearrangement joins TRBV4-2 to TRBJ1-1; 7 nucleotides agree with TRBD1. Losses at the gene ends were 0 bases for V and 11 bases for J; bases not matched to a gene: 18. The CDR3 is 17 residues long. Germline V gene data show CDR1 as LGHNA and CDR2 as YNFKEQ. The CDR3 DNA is TGTGCCAGCAGCCAAGAAAACCGTCGGGACAGATCGTTGGAGGCTTTCTTT. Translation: CASSQENRRDRSLEAFF.

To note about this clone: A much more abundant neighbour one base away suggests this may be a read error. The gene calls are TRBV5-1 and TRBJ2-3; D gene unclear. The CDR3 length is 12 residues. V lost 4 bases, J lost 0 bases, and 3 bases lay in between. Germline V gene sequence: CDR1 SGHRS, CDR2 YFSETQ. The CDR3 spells CASSLSTDTQYF. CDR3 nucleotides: TGCGCCAGCAGCCTCAGCACAGATACGCAGTATTTT.